Shown below are 9 T cell receptor beta chains from a single sample sequenced in a study of blood T cell repertoires in COVID-19. This table comes from immunoSEQ multiplex PCR, and its TCRdb copy is limited to in-frame clones, with some not included. Seen here are 100,000 to 150,000 clones, approximately 80% observed once, and the top ten hold roughly 4%. Sequencing was carried out using peripheral blood. These receptors were taken from a woman aged 45 to 65 with acute or convalescent COVID-19.

This clone came up once. The chain links TRBV11-1 to TRBJ2-3; 10 bases agree with TRBD1. CDR1 SGHAT and CDR2 FQDESV come from the germline V gene (reference sequence). The CDR3 consists of 15 residues. Trimming removed 5 bases from V and 1 base from J; junction bases left unmatched: 3. The CDR3 sequence: CASSPGQGRTDTQYF. The CDR3 region has the DNA TGTGCCAGCAGCCCGGGACAGGGGCGCACAGATACGCAGTATTTT.

The chain joins TRBV18 to TRBJ1-4; TRBD1 is a possible D gene (5 bases). The ends were cut back, 3 bases at V and 7 bases at J, with 9 bases in the middle. CDR1 is KGHSH, CDR2 LQKENI, per germline. The CDR3 extends over 13 amino acids. CDR3 in amino acids: CASSPLTVEKLFF. DNA of the CDR3: TGTGCCAGCTCACCGTTGACAGTTGAAAAACTGTTTTTT.

The chain is built from TRBV2 and TRBJ2-3; a possible D gene is TRBD1 (6 bases). The germline gives CDR1 SNHLY, CDR2 FYNNEI. The germline V and J ends were trimmed by 5 bases and 0 bases, with 15 bases remaining between them. This CDR3 contains 16 residues. CDR3 loop: CASSSAQGLSTDTQYF. CDR3 in DNA: TGTGCCAGCAGTTCCGCCCAGGGGCTCAGCACAGATACGCAGTATTTT.

This rearrangement joins TRBV18 to TRBJ2-2, with D perhaps matching TRBD1 (6 bases). V dropped 0 bases and J dropped 1 base, with 9 bases sitting between them. From germline, CDR1 is KGHSH and CDR2 LQKENI. The CDR3 length is 16 residues. CDR3 sequence (DNA): TGTGCCAGCTCACCACCGCAGGGGCAGAACACCGGGGAGCTGTTTTTT. As protein: CASSPPQGQNTGELFF.

The gene calls are TRBV6-6 and TRBJ1-3, with D possibly being TRBD1 (6 bases). The CDR3 totals 14 residues. CDR1 is MNHNY, CDR2 SVGAGI, per germline (reference sequence). V lost 6 bases and J lost 0, with 9 bases in between. The CDR3 protein is CASRTGGSGNTIYF. CDR3 coding DNA: TGTGCCAGCAGGACAGGAGGCTCTGGAAACACCATATATTTT.

This chain uses TRBV28 with TRBJ2-1; 10 nucleotides align to TRBD1. Germline loops: CDR1 MDHEN, CDR2 SYDVKM. CDR3 length: 15 residues. V shed 5 bases and J 8 bases; nucleotides not matched to a gene: 9. In DNA form, the CDR3 reads TGTGCCAGCAGTATATCGGGACAGGGGTTCGATGAGCAGTTCTTC. It translates to CASSISGQGFDEQFF. Looking up the rest from reference TRBV28 and TRBJ2-1 gives the full variable domain: DVKVTQSSRYLVKRTGEKVFLECVQDMDHENMFWYRQDPGLGLRLIYFSYDVKMKEKGDIPEGYSVSREKKERFSLILESASTNQTSMYLCASSISGQGFDEQFFGPGTRLTVL.

The J gene is TRBJ2-7, the V gene TRBV5-1; 7 nucleotides align to TRBD1. CDR1 and CDR2 from the germline V gene are SGHRS and YFSETQ. Germline trimming cut 5 bases from V and 3 bases from J; bases unmatched to any gene: 8. CDR3 length: 14 residues. For the CDR3, the DNA is TGCGCCAGCAGTGAGTCGGGACAGCTCTACGAGCAGTACTTC. Its protein is CASSESGQLYEQYF.

This clone was detected once. V and J are TRBV5-6 and TRBJ2-2; TRBD2 might be the D (6 bases). Trimming took 0 bases from V and 6 from J, leaving 12 bases between them. Germline values: CDR1 SGHDT, CDR2 YYEEEE. CDR3 length equals 15 residues. The CDR3 DNA reads TGTGCCAGCAGCTTGGGGGCGGGGTATGCCGGGGAGCTGTTTTTT. It encodes CASSLGAGYAGELFF.

This chain uses TRBV5-4 with TRBJ2-2; D may be TRBD2 (6 bases). Germline values: CDR1 SGHNT, CDR2 YYREEE (reference sequence). The CDR3 is 14 amino acids. Trimming removed 0 bases at V and 9 bases at J, with 12 bases between. The CDR3 reads CASSLGGEAWELFF. CDR3 sequence (DNA): TGTGCCAGCAGCTTGGGAGGGGAGGCATGGGAGCTGTTTTTT. Together with reference TRBV5-4 and TRBJ2-2, the CDR3 gives the full variable domain: ETGVTQSPTHLIKTRGQQVTLRCSSQSGHNTVSWYQQALGQGPQFIFQYYREEENGRGNFPPRFSGLQFPNYSSELNVNALELDDSALYLCASSLGGEAWELFFGEGSRLTVL.